This entry lists 15 T cell receptor beta chains sequenced from one sample in a study of CD8 T cells in ankylosing spondylitis. TCRdb re-called the 5' RACE reads with MiXCR, one entry per CDR3 protein. The table shows approximately 100,000 distinct CDR3 sequences, with 24% occurring only once. Sequenced input: synovial fluid, either unsorted or a sorted T cell fraction (not recorded which). The receptor source for this set is a male donor with ankylosing spondylitis.

The rearrangement joins TRBV27 to TRBJ2-1; TRBD2 aligns across 10 bases. V dropped 6 bases and J dropped 4; count of bases not matched to a gene: 12. This CDR3 contains 17 residues. Germline V lookup: CDR1 MNHEY, CDR2 SMNVEV (reference sequence). The CDR3 nucleotides read TGTGCCAGCAGGAGGGATCTAGCGGGAGTGGGTTACAATGAGCAGTTCTTC. It translates to CASRRDLAGVGYNEQFF.

The CDR3 coding sequence is TGCGCCAGCAGCCCGGGACTAGCGGGAGGACAAGAGACCCAGTACTTC. It translates to CASSPGLAGGQETQYF. The chain employs TRBV5-1 and TRBJ2-5, with 15 bases aligning to TRBD2. J gave up 2 bases and V 4 bases, and 3 bases lay outside the gene matches. Germline V CDR1 and CDR2: SGHRS, YFSETQ. This CDR3 comprises 16 residues. Supplemented by reference TRBV5-1 and TRBJ2-5, the full variable domain reads KAGVTQTPRYLIKTRGQQVTLSCSPISGHRSVSWYQQTPGQGLQFLFEYFSETQRNKGNFPGRFSGRQFSNSRSEMNVSTLELGDSALYLCASSPGLAGGQETQYFGPGTRLLVL.

This clonotype was picked up a small number of times. The chain couples TRBV4-2 to TRBJ1-2; D remains unclear. CDR1 is LGHNA and CDR2 is YNFKEQ in the germline V gene. Trimming removed 0 bases at V and 0 bases at J, with 8 bases between. The CDR3 is made up of 15 amino acids. CDR3 nucleotides: TGTGCCAGCAGCCAAGATCGAAGCTCTAACTATGGCTACACCTTC. It codes for CASSQDRSSNYGYTF.

V usage is TRBV19 and J usage is TRBJ2-3; 10 nucleotides align to TRBD2. Germline lookup yields CDR1 LNHDA and CDR2 SQIVND (reference sequence). The ends lost 3 bases at V and 3 bases at J; junction bases unmatched: 3. The CDR3 loop spans 15 amino acids. The chain's CDR3 is CASSISSGRTDTQYF. The CDR3 DNA sequence: TGTGCCAGTAGTATCTCTAGCGGGAGAACAGATACGCAGTATTTT.

This clonotype showed up just a few times. This chain links TRBV20-1 with TRBJ2-1; TRBD1 matches at 7 bases. Trimming cost V 4 bases and J 6 bases; bases outside gene matches: 9. This CDR3 has 14 residues. Looked up from germline, CDR1 is DFQATT and CDR2 is SNEGSKA (reference sequence). The CDR3 coding sequence is TGCAGTGCTACCCCAATCGACAGGGTCAATGAGCAGTTCTTC. It specifies CSATPIDRVNEQFF.

The chain links TRBV7-2 to TRBJ2-5; D possibly uses TRBD1 or TRBD2 (5 bases each). Between the trimmed V and J ends, which lost 0 bases and 4 bases, there was a span of 9 bases. The germline V gene encodes CDR1 SGHTA and CDR2 FQGNSA. The CDR3 loop spans 14 amino acids. CDR3 coding DNA: TGTGCCAGCAGCTTAGCGGGACGGCTAGAGACCCAGTACTTC. This codes for CASSLAGRLETQYF.

This sequence joins TRBV19 and TRBJ1-2, with unresolved D. The CDR3 totals 13 residues. The V end lost 4 bases, the J end lost 8 bases, and 14 bases lay between the germline ends. The germline CDR1 and CDR2 sequences are LNHDA and SQIVND (reference sequence). Here the CDR3 reads CASSKGLDDGYTF. For the CDR3, the DNA is TGTGCCAGTAGTAAAGGCCTTGATGACGGCTACACCTTC. Full variable domain (outside the CDR3, taken from reference TRBV19 and TRBJ1-2): DGGITQSPKYLFRKEGQNVTLSCEQNLNHDAMYWYRQDPGQGLRLIYYSQIVNDFQKGDIAEGYSVSREKKESFPLTVTSAQKNPTAFYLCASSKGLDDGYTFGSGTRLTVV.

This chain uses TRBV7-2 with TRBJ2-3; 13 bases fit TRBD2. Germline assignment: CDR1 SGHTA and CDR2 FQGNSA. This CDR3 region has 16 residues. Trimming cost V 2 bases and J 6 bases; bases outside gene matches: 5. Here the CDR3 DNA reads TGTGCCAGCAGCTTAACTAGCGGGAGGGCCAGTGATACGCAGTATTTT. The encoded protein is CASSLTSGRASDTQYF.

This clonotype has a count of ten or more. This sequence joins TRBV15 and TRBJ2-1; weak D call: TRBD2 (6 bases). The germline V gene has CDR1 LNHNV and CDR2 YYDKDF (reference sequence). The CDR3 totals 16 residues. The V gene lost 3 bases and the J gene lost 0 bases, with 12 bases spanning the gap. CDR3 bases: TGTGCCACCAGCAGTTTGGGGGGAAGCTCCTACAATGAGCAGTTCTTC. Its protein product is CATSSLGGSSYNEQFF.

The chain uses TRBV5-1 and TRBJ2-7, with a weak D call TRBD2 (5 bases). Germline-derived CDR1 and CDR2 are SGHRS and YFSETQ. Trimming took 1 base from V and 6 from J, leaving 17 bases between them. The CDR3 runs to 15 residues. The CDR3 region is CASSLNPGSTGEQYF. CDR3 sequence (DNA): TGCGCCAGCAGCTTGAATCCGGGGTCTACGGGCGAGCAGTACTTC.

There are a few counts of this clonotype. The chain has TRBV20-1 and TRBJ2-1; either TRBD1 or TRBD2 may supply D (6 bases each). CDR3 size: 15 residues. Germline lookup yields CDR1 DFQATT and CDR2 SNEGSKA (reference sequence). The CDR3 sequence: CSGNNRGAADNEQFF. The CDR3, as DNA: TGCAGCGGCAATAATAGGGGGGCAGCGGACAATGAGCAGTTCTTC.

This clonotype has only a few counts. V is TRBV10-1 and J is TRBJ2-1; 12 positions match TRBD2. Germline CDR1 is WNHNN and CDR2 is SYGVQD (reference sequence). V lost 6 bases, J lost 7 bases, and 7 bases stayed unmatched. The CDR3 sequence is 15 residues long. The CDR3 is CASSRTSGEGNEQFF. The CDR3 DNA reads TGCGCCAGCAGCAGGACTAGCGGGGAAGGGAATGAGCAGTTCTTC.

This sequence joins TRBV11-2 and TRBJ2-1; 10 bases fit TRBD2. The CDR3 runs to 17 residues. The trim removed 5 bases at V and 0 bases at J, leaving 7 bases unmatched. From germline, CDR1 is SGHAT and CDR2 FQNNGV. This CDR3 reads CASSARTSGGSYNEQFF. The DNA of the CDR3 is TGTGCCAGCAGCGCCCGGACTAGCGGAGGCTCCTACAATGAGCAGTTCTTC.

The J gene is TRBJ2-1, the V gene TRBV13; maybe TRBD2 (5 bases). Trimming shortened V by 6 bases and J by 4 bases, and 19 bases separated the two germline ends. This CDR3 is 16 amino acids long. From germline, CDR1 is PRHDT and CDR2 FYEKMQ (reference sequence). This chain's CDR3 is CASSQPTSRSYNEQFF. In DNA, the CDR3 is TGTGCCAGCAGTCAGCCTACTAGTAGGAGTTACAATGAGCAGTTCTTC.

The V call is TRBV4-2, the J call TRBJ2-2; D gene ambiguous. This CDR3 is 16 amino acids long. The V gene lost 0 bases and the J gene lost 3 bases, with 11 bases spanning the gap. Germline V gene lookup returns CDR1 LGHNA and CDR2 YNFKEQ. CDR3 nucleotide sequence: TGTGCCAGCAGCCAAGATGCCCAGCGCCACACCGGGGAGCTGTTTTTT. Translating it yields CASSQDAQRHTGELFF.